The clone carrying this T cell receptor (beta chain) appeared once. Its cognate antigen is unknown. The CDR3 covers 12 residues. V was clipped by 8 bases and J by 7 bases, with 14 bases between them. CDR1 MDHEN and CDR2 SYDVKM come from the germline V gene. This entry belongs to a study of T cells in Graves' hyperthyroidism and ophthalmopathy. From roughly 9.2 ml of fresh peripheral blood, PBMCs were isolated. Study results and limitations: Blood also held most thyroid clonotypes expanded beyond 0.001. Model predictions of ophthalmopathy came a median approximately 6.8 months before onset.

Amplification targeted TCR beta CDR3 regions from RNA transcripts. The HTBI primer set served for first-round RT-PCR of the TCR CDR3. TCRdb redid the calling of the multiplex PCR reads with MiXCR, one entry per CDR3 protein. The data contain 270,000 or so distinct CDR3 sequences, less than 30% of them singletons. This receptor was taken from a man aged 35 to 55 with Graves' hyperthyroidism that later progressed to Graves' ophthalmopathy. The sample was blood. The rearrangement links TRBV28 to TRBJ1-2, with unresolved D. CDR3 nucleotide sequence: TGTGCCAGCCTTAGTTTAGGCTCTGGCTACACCTTC. The encoded protein is CASLSLGSGYTF.